The next 15 T cell receptor beta chains were all read from a single sample in a study of shared clonotypes between healthy human individuals. Clones were sequenced by immunoSEQ multiplex PCR, and TCRdb holds only the in-frame ones, with some missing. The sample has some 1.1 million clones; 70% to 80% are singletons. The material sequenced was memory CD4+ T cells from PBMCs. Subset denoted: CD45RA-negative fraction. The receptors come from a man aged 18 to 29 in good health. Some clones in this sample may be carry-over from other donors' samples.

The chain has TRBV15 and TRBJ2-5, with TRBD2 identical over 8 bases. The CDR3 has 13 residues. V shed 6 bases and J 1 base; nucleotides not matched to a gene: 1. Germline loops: CDR1 LNHNV, CDR2 YYDKDF (reference sequence). The CDR3 protein is CATRTSGQETQYF. The CDR3 region has the DNA TGTGCCACCAGAACTAGCGGCCAAGAGACCCAGTACTTC.

Regarding this clone: It may be a read error: a sequence one base away is much more abundant. The rearrangement uses TRBV11-2 and TRBJ1-4; 9 bases are shared with TRBD1. CDR1 is SGHAT, CDR2 FQNNGV, per germline. There are 14 residues in the CDR3. V lost 5 bases to trimming and J lost 8 bases; unmatched junction nucleotides: 6. The CDR3 loop reads CASSPGTGYEKLFF. In DNA form, the CDR3 reads TGTGCCAGCAGCCCCGGGACAGGGTACGAAAAACTGTTTTTT.

V is TRBV19 and J is TRBJ2-1, with D possibly being TRBD1 (7 bases). The germline V gene has CDR1 LNHDA and CDR2 SQIVND (reference sequence). This CDR3 region has 16 residues. V was trimmed by 5 bases and J by 0 bases, leaving 14 bases between them. Written as DNA, the CDR3 is TGTGCCAGTAGTGGGCGGGACAGCGGCTCCTACAATGAGCAGTTCTTC. Translated, it gives CASSGRDSGSYNEQFF.

In this sample, this clone turned up a few times. J is TRBJ1-3 and V is TRBV5-1; D gene uncertain. V was pared by 0 bases and J by 2 bases, with 6 bases between. This CDR3 spans 14 amino acids. Germline assignment: CDR1 SGHRS and CDR2 YFSETQ. CDR3 sequence: CASSLGDTGNTIYF. In nucleotides, the CDR3 is TGCGCCAGCAGCTTGGGCGATACTGGAAACACCATATATTTT.

Remarks on this clone: A much larger clone differs from this one at a single base, so this may be a read error. V is TRBV14 and J is TRBJ2-5; D call uncertain. Germline V gene lookup returns CDR1 SGHDN and CDR2 FVKESK. The length of the CDR3 is 17 residues. In DNA form, the CDR3 reads TGTGCCGGCAGCCAAGAACCCAGTAATGCCTTACAAGAGACCCAGTACTTC. Its protein product is CAGSQEPSNALQETQYF.

V gene TRBV5-8 combines with J gene TRBJ2-7; perhaps TRBD1 as D (6 bases). The V gene's germline CDR1 is SGHTS and CDR2 YDEGEE. CDR3 length: 12 residues. Trimming removed 4 bases at V and 4 bases at J, with 9 bases between. CDR3 DNA: TGTGCCAGCAGCCAGGACAGATACGAGCAGTACTTC. It encodes CASSQDRYEQYF.

CDR3 nucleotides: TGTGCCAGCAGCCCCCCCCCGCAGGGAGGTGTCCATGGCTACACCTTC. Amino acids: CASSPPPQGGVHGYTF. V is TRBV5-8 and J is TRBJ1-2; D is possibly TRBD1 (5 bases). The germline CDR1 and CDR2 sequences are SGHTS and YDEGEE. V lost 4 bases and J lost 6, with 22 bases in between. The CDR3 spans 16 residues.

The chain carries TRBV25-1 and TRBJ1-4; D ambiguous. V shed 3 bases and J shed 6 bases, with 14 bases lying between them. The germline CDR1 and CDR2 sequences are MGHDK and SYGVNS. CDR3 length: 15 amino acids. In DNA, the CDR3 is TGTGCCAGCAGTGATTTCCTAAGAGGGTATGAAAAACTGTTTTTT. Its protein is CASSDFLRGYEKLFF.

CDR3 DNA: TGTGCCAGCAGTCCCCTGGAGGCAGTCACTAGCACAGATACGCAGTATTTT. The encoded protein is CASSPLEAVTSTDTQYF. J is TRBJ2-3 and V is TRBV28; a possible D gene is TRBD2 (5 bases). CDR1 and CDR2 (germline): MDHEN, SYDVKM. The length of the CDR3 is 17 residues. The V end was cut by 5 bases, the J end by 0 bases, with 18 bases between.

This rearrangement joins TRBV29-1 to TRBJ1-4; 7 nucleotides align to TRBD1. V trimming: 4 bases; J trimming: 6 bases; junction bases outside the gene matches: 8. Germline CDR1 SQVTM, CDR2 ANQGSEA. The CDR3 spans 14 residues. In DNA form, the CDR3 reads TGCAGCGTTGCAAGGACAGGAACCCATGAAAAACTGTTTTTT. This gives the protein CSVARTGTHEKLFF.

The rearrangement joins TRBV2 to TRBJ2-3; D may be TRBD1 or TRBD2 (5 bases each). This CDR3 is 13 amino acids long. Germline V gene data show CDR1 as SNHLY and CDR2 as FYNNEI. With 8 bases removed from V and 1 base from J, the gap between germline ends came to 10 bases. CDR3: CASLGRGTDTQYF. CDR3 nucleotide sequence: TGTGCCAGCCTGGGGCGGGGCACAGATACGCAGTATTTT.

The chain combines TRBV7-3 with TRBJ2-2; possibly TRBD1 for D (5 bases). Germline CDR1 and CDR2: SGHTA and FQGTGA. V was clipped by 2 bases and J by 2 bases, with 12 bases between them. The CDR3 has 16 amino acids. The CDR3 region has the DNA TGTGCCAGCAGCTTACTTGGACACCAAAACACCGGGGAGCTGTTTTTT. This translates into CASSLLGHQNTGELFF.

V and J are TRBV2 and TRBJ2-2; unclear D gene. Per the germline V gene, CDR1 is SNHLY and CDR2 is FYNNEI. The CDR3 totals 12 residues. V lost 6 bases and J lost 7, with 9 bases in between. Written as DNA, the CDR3 is TGTGCCAGCAGAGACGCCCTCGGGGAGCTGTTTTTT. It yields the protein CASRDALGELFF.

The V and J genes are TRBV11-2 and TRBJ1-1; D is perhaps TRBD1 (5 bases). From germline, CDR1 is SGHAT and CDR2 FQNNGV. Trimming removed 5 bases from V and 4 bases from J, with 11 bases in between. This CDR3 is 13 amino acids long. This CDR3 is CASSEARGTEAFF. The CDR3 region has the DNA TGTGCCAGCAGCGAAGCGAGGGGCACTGAAGCTTTCTTT.

The chain combines TRBV2 with TRBJ1-5; a possible D gene is TRBD1 (5 bases). This CDR3 has 14 amino acids. The V gene lost 6 bases and the J gene lost 2 bases, with 11 bases spanning the gap. The V gene's germline CDR1 is SNHLY and CDR2 FYNNEI. CDR3 sequence: CASRQEAGNQPQHF. The CDR3, as DNA: TGTGCCAGCAGACAGGAAGCGGGCAATCAGCCCCAGCATTTT.